These T cell receptor beta chains were read from a single sample in a study of blood T cell repertoires in COVID-19. Sequenced by immunoSEQ multiplex PCR; TCRdb stores in-frame clones only, minus some. The sample holds around 340,000 clones, about 86% seen once. The specimen sequenced was peripheral blood. Receptors were obtained from a young man with active or convalescent COVID-19. CDR3s include the opening cysteine and the closing phenylalanine or tryptophan. The D gene is left open where the match is weak. Rows give clone size only sometimes, using once, few, many, or a class for an expanded clone.

size: once; J: TRBJ1-2; V: TRBV7-9; D: -; CDR3: CASSYQGSASYTF; DNA: TGTGCCAGCAGCTATCAGGGAAGCGCTAGCTACACCTTC
size: once; J: TRBJ1-2; V: TRBV2; D: TRBD1; CDR3: CASRLTGGGYGYTF; DNA: TGTGCCAGCAGACTGACAGGGGGTGGCTATGGCTACACCTTC
size: -; J: TRBJ2-2; V: TRBV2; D: TRBD1; CDR3: CASSELGQGTGELFF; DNA: TGTGCCAGCAGTGAACTAGGACAGGGAACCGGGGAGCTGTTTTTT
size: -; J: TRBJ2-7; V: TRBV19; D: -; CDR3: CASSPEDSYEQYF; DNA: TGTGCCAGTAGTCCTGAGGACAGCTACGAGCAGTACTTC
size: -; J: TRBJ2-7; V: TRBV5-1; D: TRBD1; CDR3: CASSLGQGAYEQYF; DNA: TGCGCCAGCAGTCTGGGACAGGGCGCCTACGAGCAGTACTTC
size: -; J: TRBJ1-1; V: TRBV3-1/TRBV3-2; D: -; CDR3: CASSYEHTEAFF; DNA: TGTGCCAGCAGCTACGAGCACACTGAAGCTTTCTTT
size: -; J: TRBJ2-1; V: TRBV19; D: -; CDR3: CASWRYNEQFF; DNA: TGTGCCAGTTGGAGGTACAATGAGCAGTTCTTC
size: -; J: TRBJ1-2; V: TRBV4-2; D: -; CDR3: CASSQDRVYGYTF; DNA: TGTGCCAGCAGCCAAGACCGAGTTTATGGCTACACCTTC
size: once; J: TRBJ1-1; V: TRBV6-5; D: -; CDR3: CASSRGDETFF; DNA: TGTGCCAGCAGCCGGGGGGATGAAACTTTCTTT
size: -; J: TRBJ1-6; V: TRBV7-9; D: -; CDR3: CASSLDRGLVGNSPLHF; DNA: TGTGCCAGCAGCTTAGATCGGGGACTCGTGGGGAATTCACCCCTCCACTTT
size: -; J: TRBJ2-7; V: TRBV5-4; D: TRBD2; CDR3: CASSLAGLAGVYEQYF; DNA: TGTGCCAGCAGCTTGGCGGGACTAGCGGGAGTTTACGAGCAGTACTTC
size: -; J: TRBJ2-5; V: TRBV12-3/TRBV12-4; D: -; CDR3: CASTWDKQETQYF; DNA: TGTGCCAGCACCTGGGACAAGCAAGAGACCCAGTACTTC
size: -; J: TRBJ1-3; V: TRBV3-1/TRBV3-2; D: -; CDR3: CASSQYRHWGNTIYF; DNA: TGTGCCAGCAGCCAATACAGACATTGGGGAAACACCATATATTTT
size: -; J: TRBJ2-7; V: TRBV2; D: TRBD2; CDR3: CAGGGSLGYEQYF; DNA: TGTGCCGGGGGGGGGTCCCTTGGGTACGAGCAGTACTTC
size: -; J: TRBJ1-1; V: TRBV11-3; D: -; CDR3: CASSSLVSTEAFF; DNA: TGTGCCAGCAGCTCCCTAGTGAGCACTGAAGCTTTCTTT
size: -; J: TRBJ2-7; V: TRBV27; D: TRBD2; CDR3: CASSLVLAGVHEQYF; DNA: TGTGCCAGCAGTTTAGTACTAGCGGGAGTACACGAGCAGTACTTC
size: -; J: TRBJ2-5; V: TRBV3-1/TRBV3-2; D: TRBD2; CDR3: CASSQETSGPFLGYQETQYF; DNA: TGTGCCAGCAGCCAAGAGACTAGCGGACCCTTCTTAGGGTACCAAGAGACCCAGTACTTC
size: -; J: TRBJ1-2; V: TRBV2; D: -; CDR3: CASSEALTWAHF; DNA: TGTGCCAGCAGTGAAGCCTTGACGTGGGCCCACTTC
size: -; J: TRBJ1-2; V: TRBV21-1; D: -; CDR3: CASSKGTAYGYTF; DNA: TGTGCCAGCAGCAAAGGAACAGCCTATGGCTACACCTTC
size: -; J: TRBJ1-2; V: TRBV20-1; D: -; CDR3: CSASRQENGYTF; DNA: TGCAGTGCTAGTCGACAGGAAAATGGCTACACCTTC
size: -; J: TRBJ1-6; V: TRBV4-1; D: -; CDR3: CASSQGAQGSRNSPLHF; DNA: TGCGCCAGCAGCCAAGGGGCACAGGGTAGTCGGAATTCACCCCTCCACTTT
size: -; J: TRBJ1-1; V: TRBV10-2; D: -; CDR3: CASAPGHPTEAFF; DNA: TGCGCCAGCGCCCCGGGACACCCCACTGAAGCTTTCTTT
size: once; J: TRBJ2-3; V: TRBV14; D: TRBD1; CDR3: CASSRVDRGPTDTQYF; DNA: TGTGCCAGCAGCCGAGTAGACAGGGGACCCACAGATACGCAGTATTTT
size: -; J: TRBJ1-2; V: TRBV30; D: -; CDR3: CAWIRQTSWGDGYTF; DNA: TGTGCCTGGATTCGACAGACATCATGGGGTGATGGCTACACCTTC
size: -; J: TRBJ1-1; V: TRBV28; D: TRBD1; CDR3: CASSWTGYTNTEAFF; DNA: TGTGCCAGCAGTTGGACAGGGTATACGAACACTGAAGCTTTCTTT
size: -; J: TRBJ1-1; V: TRBV18; D: TRBD1; CDR3: CASSTGTATTEAFF; DNA: TGTGCCAGCTCAACAGGGACAGCTACCACTGAAGCTTTCTTT
size: -; J: TRBJ1-1; V: TRBV5-4; D: TRBD1; CDR3: CASSVGQANTEAFF; DNA: TGTGCCAGCAGCGTCGGACAGGCTAACACTGAAGCTTTCTTT
size: -; J: TRBJ2-7; V: TRBV12-3/TRBV12-4; D: -; CDR3: CASSAINYEQYF; DNA: TGTGCCAGCAGTGCGATTAACTACGAGCAGTACTTC
size: -; J: TRBJ2-7; V: TRBV6-2/TRBV6-3; D: -; CDR3: CASSSRLLYEQYF; DNA: TGTGCCAGCAGTTCCCGACTACTCTACGAGCAGTACTTC
size: -; J: TRBJ1-2; V: TRBV10-3; D: TRBD1; CDR3: CAISERQGVGGYTF; DNA: TGTGCCATCAGTGAGCGGCAGGGGGTCGGTGGCTACACCTTC
size: -; J: TRBJ1-1; V: TRBV5-4; D: -; CDR3: CASSGGSFSSTEAFF; DNA: TGTGCCAGCAGCGGGGGGTCGTTTTCTAGCACTGAAGCTTTCTTT
size: once; J: TRBJ2-1; V: TRBV12-3/TRBV12-4; D: -; CDR3: CASSHRANEQFF; DNA: TGTGCCAGCAGTCACAGGGCCAATGAGCAGTTCTTC
size: -; J: TRBJ2-3; V: TRBV5-4; D: -; CDR3: CASSLRGPGSAQYF; DNA: TGTGCCAGCAGCTTGAGGGGTCCCGGGTCGGCGCAGTATTTT
size: -; J: TRBJ2-1; V: TRBV3-1/TRBV3-2; D: -; CDR3: CASSHPPAGYKSYNEQFF; DNA: TGTGCCAGCAGCCACCCACCGGCAGGGTATAAGTCCTACAATGAGCAGTTCTTC
size: -; J: TRBJ1-5; V: TRBV6-6; D: TRBD1; CDR3: CASSAGQGGGQPQHF; DNA: TGTGCCAGCAGCGCCGGACAGGGTGGGGGTCAGCCCCAGCATTTT
size: once; J: TRBJ2-3; V: TRBV28; D: TRBD2; CDR3: CASSQGGHEDTQYF; DNA: TGTGCCAGCAGTCAGGGAGGGCATGAGGATACGCAGTATTTT
size: -; J: TRBJ2-2; V: TRBV5-1; D: TRBD2; CDR3: CASSSGLAGGPGELFF; DNA: TGCGCCAGCAGCTCTGGACTAGCGGGGGGCCCCGGGGAGCTGTTTTTT
size: once; J: TRBJ1-2; V: TRBV11-3; D: -; CDR3: CASSLDRWGTKSNYGYTF; DNA: TGTGCCAGCAGCTTAGATAGGTGGGGGACAAAATCCAACTATGGCTACACCTTC
size: -; J: TRBJ2-1; V: TRBV7-9; D: -; CDR3: CASRPPGLTEQFF; DNA: TGTGCCAGCAGACCCCCCGGACTTACTGAGCAGTTCTTC
size: -; J: TRBJ2-2; V: TRBV24-1; D: -; CDR3: CATSDLQGVGGELFF; DNA: TGTGCCACCAGTGATCTACAGGGAGTCGGCGGGGAGCTGTTTTTT
size: -; J: TRBJ2-2; V: TRBV27; D: TRBD1; CDR3: CASSLSGTGGPAGELFF; DNA: TGTGCCAGCAGTTTATCTGGGACAGGGGGCCCCGCCGGGGAGCTGTTTTTT
size: -; J: TRBJ1-4; V: TRBV11-2; D: -; CDR3: CASREYLNEKLFF; DNA: TGTGCCAGCCGAGAATATTTAAATGAAAAACTGTTTTTT
size: -; J: TRBJ2-7; V: TRBV18; D: -; CDR3: CASSPSAGNTYEQYF; DNA: TGTGCCAGCTCACCATCGGCAGGGAATACCTACGAGCAGTACTTC
size: once; J: TRBJ1-2; V: TRBV11-3; D: -; CDR3: CASSGNGRDGYTF; DNA: TGTGCCAGCAGCGGGAATGGGCGGGATGGCTACACCTTC
size: -; J: TRBJ2-7; V: TRBV19; D: TRBD2; CDR3: CATRLAGQTYEQYF; DNA: TGTGCCACTCGACTAGCGGGACAGACCTACGAGCAGTACTTC
size: -; J: TRBJ2-2; V: TRBV5-5; D: -; CDR3: CASSLGPAGYNTGELFF; DNA: TGTGCCAGCAGCTTGGGACCAGCGGGCTACAACACCGGGGAGCTGTTTTTT
size: -; J: TRBJ2-7; V: TRBV6-5; D: -; CDR3: CASSYSLQATYEQYF; DNA: TGTGCCAGCAGTTACTCGCTCCAGGCGACCTACGAGCAGTACTTC
size: -; J: TRBJ2-1; V: TRBV2; D: TRBD1; CDR3: CASSEMGQMATNEQFF; DNA: TGTGCCAGCAGTGAAATGGGACAGATGGCGACAAATGAGCAGTTCTTC
size: -; J: TRBJ1-5; V: TRBV18; D: -; CDR3: CASSDGTVAQHF; DNA: TGTGCCAGCTCGGACGGGACTGTGGCCCAGCATTTT
size: -; J: TRBJ1-1; V: TRBV19; D: -; CDR3: CASSISGWTEAFF; DNA: TGTGCCAGTAGTATATCGGGATGGACTGAAGCTTTCTTT
size: -; J: TRBJ2-1; V: TRBV5-1; D: TRBD2; CDR3: CASSLVASGNYNEQFF; DNA: TGCGCCAGCAGCTTGGTTGCGAGCGGGAACTACAATGAGCAGTTCTTC
size: once; J: TRBJ2-3; V: TRBV7-8; D: TRBD2; CDR3: CASSTGLVREDTQYF; DNA: TGTGCCAGCAGTACGGGACTAGTCAGGGAGGATACGCAGTATTTT
size: -; J: TRBJ1-1; V: TRBV11-3; D: -; CDR3: CASSPLRRGPNTEAFF; DNA: TGTGCCAGCAGCCCGCTCCGCAGGGGACCTAACACTGAAGCTTTCTTT
size: once; J: TRBJ2-1; V: TRBV6-6; D: TRBD2; CDR3: CASIPTSGRMGNEQFF; DNA: TGTGCCAGCATTCCGACTAGCGGGAGAATGGGGAATGAGCAGTTCTTC
size: -; J: TRBJ1-2; V: TRBV2; D: TRBD1; CDR3: CASSPLTGPHYGYTF; DNA: TGTGCCAGCAGTCCTTTGACAGGGCCGCATTATGGCTACACCTTC
size: -; J: TRBJ2-5; V: TRBV6-2/TRBV6-3; D: TRBD2; CDR3: CASSLLAGRETQYF; DNA: TGTGCCAGCAGTCTCCTAGCGGGTAGAGAGACCCAGTACTTC
size: once; J: TRBJ2-2; V: TRBV7-9; D: -; CDR3: CASSFIRTGTGELFF; DNA: TGTGCCAGCAGCTTTATCCGGACGGGGACCGGGGAGCTGTTTTTT
size: -; J: TRBJ2-3; V: TRBV14; D: TRBD2; CDR3: CASSPGVELAGGSTDTQYF; DNA: TGTGCCAGCAGCCCAGGAGTCGAACTAGCGGGAGGCAGCACAGATACGCAGTATTTT
size: once; J: TRBJ2-2; V: TRBV5-4; D: -; CDR3: CASSLDGTNTGELFF; DNA: TGTGCCAGCAGCTTGGACGGGACGAACACCGGGGAGCTGTTTTTT